These 8 T cell receptor beta chains were sequenced from one sample in a study of shared clonotypes between healthy human individuals. Sequencing was performed with immunoSEQ multiplex PCR; in TCRdb, only in-frame clones are kept and a portion is missing. The profile shows some 2.1 million clones, just under 95% of them singletons. Positively selected for CCR7, the CD45RO-negative cells used as naive CD8 cells excluded terminally differentiated effector memory CD45RA+ cells. Sample: naive CD8+ T cells sorted from blood. Receptors were obtained from a man between 18 and 29 years old in good health.

The J gene is TRBJ2-5, the V gene TRBV4-1; D remains ambiguous. Trimming removed 0 bases at V and 0 bases at J, with 11 bases between. CDR1 and CDR2 from the germline V gene are MGHRA and YSYEKL. CDR3 length: 16 amino acids. The CDR3 region has the DNA TGCGCCAGCAGCCAAGAAAGTATGGCCAACCAAGAGACCCAGTACTTC. Translating it yields CASSQESMANQETQYF.

The chain uses TRBV18 and TRBJ1-1; no reliable D call. Per germline, CDR1 KGHSH and CDR2 LQKENI. The V end was cut by 4 bases, the J end by 7 bases, with 13 bases between. This CDR3 contains 13 residues. CDR3 bases: TGTGCCAGCTCACGGGTAGCAGAGAGTGAAGCTTTCTTT. This encodes CASSRVAESEAFF.

This chain links TRBV4-2 with TRBJ2-1, with TRBD2 identical over 9 bases. Losses at the gene ends were 4 bases for V and 6 bases for J; bases not matched to a gene: 7. CDR3 size: 15 residues. From germline, CDR1 is LGHNA and CDR2 YNFKEQ. The CDR3 is CASSPGLAPPNEQFF. CDR3 bases: TGTGCCAGCAGCCCGGGACTAGCTCCCCCCAATGAGCAGTTCTTC.

Concerning this clone: The same CDR3 is also encoded by other DNA sequences in this sample. The chain combines TRBV11-2 with TRBJ1-2; weak D call: TRBD1 (5 bases). Trimming took off 0 bases at V and 5 bases at J, with 10 bases between the two ends. Germline CDR1 SGHAT, CDR2 FQNNGV. This CDR3 is 14 amino acids long. The CDR3 is CASSLDRGGYGYTF. Written as DNA, the CDR3 is TGTGCCAGCAGCTTAGATAGGGGCGGTTATGGCTACACCTTC.

V gene TRBV2 combines with J gene TRBJ2-1, with 10 bases matching TRBD1. CDR3 length equals 16 residues. The J segment lost 9 bases and the V segment lost 7 bases, leaving 15 bases of the junction unmatched. The germline gives CDR1 SNHLY, CDR2 FYNNEI. This CDR3 is CASTPARDRGLGEQFF. The CDR3 nucleotides read TGTGCCAGCACCCCAGCTAGGGACAGGGGCTTGGGTGAGCAGTTCTTC.

A word on this clone: Sequence at one end of the junction differs from germline and may be a read error. The rearrangement joins TRBV27 to TRBJ2-1; 8 positions agree with TRBD2. The CDR3 has 14 amino acids. Germline V gives CDR1 MNHEY, CDR2 SMNVEV (reference sequence). The CDR3, as DNA: TGTGCCGGCAGTTTGGGCGGGAGGCCGCATGAGCAGTTCTTC. Its protein is CAGSLGGRPHEQFF.

The rearrangement uses TRBV28 and TRBJ2-2; 7 bases line up with TRBD1. The trim removed 8 bases at V and 2 bases at J, leaving 5 bases unmatched. This CDR3 has 14 amino acids. Germline CDR1 MDHEN, CDR2 SYDVKM. As DNA, the CDR3 is TGTGCCAGCTATAGACAGGGCAACACCGGGGAGCTGTTTTTT. This translates into CASYRQGNTGELFF.

The chain uses TRBV6-6 and TRBJ2-7; no clear D. Germline V CDR1 and CDR2: MNHNY, SVGAGI (reference sequence). V lost 3 bases and J lost 12, with 6 bases in between. The CDR3 is 9 amino acids. CDR3 protein: CASSYSRYF. DNA for the CDR3: TGTGCCAGCAGTTATTCCAGGTACTTC.